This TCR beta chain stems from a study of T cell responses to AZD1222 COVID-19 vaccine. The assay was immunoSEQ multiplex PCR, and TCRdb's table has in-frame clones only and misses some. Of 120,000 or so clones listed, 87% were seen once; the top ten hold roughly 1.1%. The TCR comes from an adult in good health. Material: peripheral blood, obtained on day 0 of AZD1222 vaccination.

The CDR3 region is CASSQSRGPYEQYF. Here the CDR3 DNA reads TGTGCCAGCAGTCAATCCAGGGGGCCCTACGAGCAGTACTTC. The genes are TRBV27 and TRBJ2-7, with 8 bases lining up with TRBD1. V trimming: 5 bases; J trimming: 2 bases; junction bases outside the gene matches: 5. The CDR3 covers 14 residues. Looked up from germline, CDR1 is MNHEY and CDR2 is SMNVEV (reference sequence).